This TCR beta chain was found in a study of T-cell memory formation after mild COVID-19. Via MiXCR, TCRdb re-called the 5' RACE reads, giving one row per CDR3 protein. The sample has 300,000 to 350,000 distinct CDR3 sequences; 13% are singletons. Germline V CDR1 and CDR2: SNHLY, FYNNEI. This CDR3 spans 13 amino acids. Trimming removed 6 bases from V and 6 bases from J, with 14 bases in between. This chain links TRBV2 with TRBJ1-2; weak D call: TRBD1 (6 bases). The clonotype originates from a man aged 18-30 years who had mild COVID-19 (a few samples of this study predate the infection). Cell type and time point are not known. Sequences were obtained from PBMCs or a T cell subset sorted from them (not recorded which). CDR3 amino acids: CASSLDRNNGYTF. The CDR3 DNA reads TGTGCCAGCAGCCTCGACAGGAACAATGGCTACACCTTC. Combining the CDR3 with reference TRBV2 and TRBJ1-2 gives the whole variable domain EPEVTQTPSHQVTQMGQEVILRCVPISNHLYFYWYRQILGQKVEFLVSFYNNEISEKSEIFDDQFSVERPDGSNFTLKIRSTKLEDSAMYFCASSLDRNNGYTFGSGTRLTVV.